This entry is about one T cell receptor (beta chain). This sample was taken from a study of shared clonotypes between healthy human individuals. Germline V CDR1 and CDR2: MNHEY, SMNVEV (reference sequence). The CDR3 runs 15 residues. J gave up 6 bases and V 6 bases, and 10 bases lay outside the gene matches. Terminally differentiated effector memory CD45RA+ cells were excluded by CCR7 positive selection of CD45RO-negative cells. The data were produced by immunoSEQ multiplex PCR, yet TCRdb's version contains in-frame clones alone and is incomplete. The sample has 2 million or so clones; 85% to 95% are singletons.

The chain is built from TRBV27 and TRBJ2-1; 8 bases agree with TRBD2. The sequence derives from a man aged 18-30 years in good health. Sequenced material: naive CD8+ T cells sorted from blood. CDR3 protein: CASRPGGTLGNEQFF. CDR3 coding DNA: TGTGCCAGCAGGCCGGGGGGGACCCTAGGCAATGAGCAGTTCTTC.